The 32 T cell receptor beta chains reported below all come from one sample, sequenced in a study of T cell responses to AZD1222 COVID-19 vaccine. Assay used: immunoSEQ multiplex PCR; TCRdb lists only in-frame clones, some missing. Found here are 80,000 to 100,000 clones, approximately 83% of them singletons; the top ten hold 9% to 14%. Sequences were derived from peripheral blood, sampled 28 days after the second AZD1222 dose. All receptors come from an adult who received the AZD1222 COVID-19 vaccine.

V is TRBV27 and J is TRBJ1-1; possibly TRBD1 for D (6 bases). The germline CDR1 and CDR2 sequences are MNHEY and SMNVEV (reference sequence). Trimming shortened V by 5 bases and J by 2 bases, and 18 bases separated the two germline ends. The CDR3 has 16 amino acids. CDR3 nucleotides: TGTGCCAGCAGTCGGGACTCGGACAGACAAAACACTGAAGCTTTCTTT. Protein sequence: CASSRDSDRQNTEAFF.

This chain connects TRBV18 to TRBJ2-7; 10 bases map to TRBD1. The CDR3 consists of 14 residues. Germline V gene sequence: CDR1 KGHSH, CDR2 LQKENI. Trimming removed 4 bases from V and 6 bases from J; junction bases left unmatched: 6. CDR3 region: CASSRRDRGGEQYF. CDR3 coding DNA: TGTGCCAGCTCACGCCGGGACAGGGGAGGCGAGCAGTACTTC. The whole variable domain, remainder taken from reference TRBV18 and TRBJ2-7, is NAGVMQNPRHLVRRRGQEARLRCSPMKGHSHVYWYRQLPEEGLKFMVYLQKENIIDESGMPKERFSAEFPKEGPSILRIQQVVRGDSAAYFCASSRRDRGGEQYFGPGTRLTVT.

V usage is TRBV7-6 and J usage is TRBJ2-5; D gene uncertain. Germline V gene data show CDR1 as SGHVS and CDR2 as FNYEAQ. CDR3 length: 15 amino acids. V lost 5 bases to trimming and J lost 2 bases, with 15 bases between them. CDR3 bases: TGTGCCAGCAGCCCCTTCCGGGCCAGACAAGAGACCCAGTACTTC. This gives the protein CASSPFRARQETQYF.

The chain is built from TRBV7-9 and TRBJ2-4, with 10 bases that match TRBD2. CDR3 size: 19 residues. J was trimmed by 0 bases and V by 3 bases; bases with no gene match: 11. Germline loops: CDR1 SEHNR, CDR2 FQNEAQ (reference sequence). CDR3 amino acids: CASSFMSSGGHVAKNIQYF. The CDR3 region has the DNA TGTGCCAGCAGCTTTATGTCTAGCGGGGGCCATGTAGCCAAAAACATTCAGTACTTC.

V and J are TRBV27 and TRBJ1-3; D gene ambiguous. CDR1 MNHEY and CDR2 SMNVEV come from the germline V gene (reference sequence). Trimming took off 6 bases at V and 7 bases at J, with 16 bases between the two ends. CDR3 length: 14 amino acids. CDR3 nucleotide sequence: TGTGCCAGCAGGGAGGTTCCCGGGGTGAACACCATATATTTT. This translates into CASREVPGVNTIYF.

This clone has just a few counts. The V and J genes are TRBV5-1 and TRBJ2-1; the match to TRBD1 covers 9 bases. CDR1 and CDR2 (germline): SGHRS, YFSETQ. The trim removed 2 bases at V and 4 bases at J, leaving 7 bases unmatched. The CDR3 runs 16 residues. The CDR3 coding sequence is TGCGCCAGCAGCTTCACCGGGACAGGGCTTTACAATGAGCAGTTCTTC. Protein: CASSFTGTGLYNEQFF.

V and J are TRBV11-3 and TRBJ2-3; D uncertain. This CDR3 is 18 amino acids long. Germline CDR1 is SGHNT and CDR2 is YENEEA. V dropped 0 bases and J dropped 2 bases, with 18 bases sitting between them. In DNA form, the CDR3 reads TGTGCCAGCAGCTTAGACCCAAGCGTACCACTCTCCACAGATACGCAGTATTTT. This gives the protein CASSLDPSVPLSTDTQYF.

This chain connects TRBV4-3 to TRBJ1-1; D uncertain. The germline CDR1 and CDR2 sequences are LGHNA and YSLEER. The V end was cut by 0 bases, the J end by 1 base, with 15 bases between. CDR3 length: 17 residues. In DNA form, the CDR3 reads TGCGCCAGCAGCCAAGATCTTCCTAGAGGACCGAACACTGAAGCTTTCTTT. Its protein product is CASSQDLPRGPNTEAFF.

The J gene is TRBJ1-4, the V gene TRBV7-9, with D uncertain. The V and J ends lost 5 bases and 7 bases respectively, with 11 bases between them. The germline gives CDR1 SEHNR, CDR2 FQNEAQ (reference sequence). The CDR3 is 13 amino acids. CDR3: CASSPVASEKLFF. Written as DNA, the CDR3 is TGTGCCAGCAGCCCGGTGGCCAGTGAAAAACTGTTTTTT.

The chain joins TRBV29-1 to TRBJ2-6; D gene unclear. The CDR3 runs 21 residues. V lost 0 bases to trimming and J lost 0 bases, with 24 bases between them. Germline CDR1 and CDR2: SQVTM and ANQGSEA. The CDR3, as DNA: TGCAGCGTTGAAGATCCCGCATCCCGGACCCCTTATAGCTCTGGGGCCAACGTCCTGACTTTC. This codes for CSVEDPASRTPYSSGANVLTF.

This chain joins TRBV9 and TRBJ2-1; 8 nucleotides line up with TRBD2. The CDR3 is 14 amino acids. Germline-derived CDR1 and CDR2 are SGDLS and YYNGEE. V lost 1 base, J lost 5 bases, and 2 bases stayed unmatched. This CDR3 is CASSVLLADNEQFF. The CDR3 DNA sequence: TGTGCCAGCAGCGTACTACTAGCGGACAATGAGCAGTTCTTC.

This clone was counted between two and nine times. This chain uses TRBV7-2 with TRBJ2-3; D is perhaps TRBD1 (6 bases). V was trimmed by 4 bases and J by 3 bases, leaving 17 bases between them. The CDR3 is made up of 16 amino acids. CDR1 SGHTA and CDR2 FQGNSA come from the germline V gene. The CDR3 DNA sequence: TGTGCCAGCAGCTCCCGAAGGGGGTTTCGAACAGATACGCAGTATTTT. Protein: CASSSRRGFRTDTQYF.

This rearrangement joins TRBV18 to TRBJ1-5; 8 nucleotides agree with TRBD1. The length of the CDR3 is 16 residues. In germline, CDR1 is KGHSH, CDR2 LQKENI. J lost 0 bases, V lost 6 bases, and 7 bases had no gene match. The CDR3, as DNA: TGTGCCAGCTCCGGACAGGGTTCGAGTAGCAATCAGCCCCAGCATTTT. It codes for CASSGQGSSSNQPQHF.

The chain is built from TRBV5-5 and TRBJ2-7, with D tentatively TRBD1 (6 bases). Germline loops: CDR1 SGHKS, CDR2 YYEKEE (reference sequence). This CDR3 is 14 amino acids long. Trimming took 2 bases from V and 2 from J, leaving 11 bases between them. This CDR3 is CASSFLRTAYEQYF. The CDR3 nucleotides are TGTGCCAGCAGCTTTCTCAGGACAGCCTACGAGCAGTACTTC.

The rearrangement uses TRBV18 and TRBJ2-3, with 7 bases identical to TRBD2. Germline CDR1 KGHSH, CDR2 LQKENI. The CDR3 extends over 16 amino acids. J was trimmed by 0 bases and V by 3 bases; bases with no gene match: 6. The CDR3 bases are TGTGCCAGCTCACCCAGGCAGCGGGACAGCACAGATACGCAGTATTTT. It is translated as CASSPRQRDSTDTQYF.

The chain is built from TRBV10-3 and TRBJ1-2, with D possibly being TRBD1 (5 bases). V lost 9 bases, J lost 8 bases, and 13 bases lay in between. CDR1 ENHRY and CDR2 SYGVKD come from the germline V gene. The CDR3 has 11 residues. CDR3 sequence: CAIRGGGGYTF. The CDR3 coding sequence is TGTGCCATTAGGGGTGGAGGGGGCTACACCTTC.

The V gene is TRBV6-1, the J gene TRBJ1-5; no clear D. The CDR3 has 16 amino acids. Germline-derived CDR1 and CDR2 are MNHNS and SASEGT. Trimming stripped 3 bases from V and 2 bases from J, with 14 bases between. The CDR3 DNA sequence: TGTGCCAGCAGTGATTTAAGTCGTTCTGGCAATCAGCCCCAGCATTTT. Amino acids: CASSDLSRSGNQPQHF.

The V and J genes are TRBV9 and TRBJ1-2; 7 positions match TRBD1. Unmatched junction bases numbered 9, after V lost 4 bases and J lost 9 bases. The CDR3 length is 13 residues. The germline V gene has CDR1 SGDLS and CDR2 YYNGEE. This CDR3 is CASSPNTGERYTF. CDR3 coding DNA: TGTGCCAGCAGCCCCAATACAGGGGAACGCTACACCTTC.

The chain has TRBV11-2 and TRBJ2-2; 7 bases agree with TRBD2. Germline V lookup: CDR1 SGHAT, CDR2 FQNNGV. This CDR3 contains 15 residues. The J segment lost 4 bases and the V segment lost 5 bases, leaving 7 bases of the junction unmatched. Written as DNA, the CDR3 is TGTGCCAGCAGCGAACCGACTAGCCCCACCGGGGAGCTGTTTTTT. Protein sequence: CASSEPTSPTGELFF.

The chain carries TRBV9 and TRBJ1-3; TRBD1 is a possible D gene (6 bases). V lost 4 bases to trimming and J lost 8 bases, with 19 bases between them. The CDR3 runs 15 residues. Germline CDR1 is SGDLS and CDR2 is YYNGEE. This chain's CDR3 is CASSPTLQGYDTIYF. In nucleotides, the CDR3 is TGTGCCAGCAGCCCCACTTTACAGGGATATGACACCATATATTTT. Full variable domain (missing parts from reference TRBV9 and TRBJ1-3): DSGVTQTPKHLITATGQRVTLRCSPRSGDLSVYWYQQSLDQGLQFLIQYYNGEERAKGNILERFSAQQFPDLHSELNLSSLELGDSALYFCASSPTLQGYDTIYFGEGSWLTVV.

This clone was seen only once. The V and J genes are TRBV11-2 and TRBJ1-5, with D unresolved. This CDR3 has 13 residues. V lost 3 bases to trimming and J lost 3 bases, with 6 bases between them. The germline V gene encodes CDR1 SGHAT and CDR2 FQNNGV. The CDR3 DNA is TGTGCCAGCAGCTTCGACTTCAATCAGCCCCAGCATTTT. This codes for CASSFDFNQPQHF.

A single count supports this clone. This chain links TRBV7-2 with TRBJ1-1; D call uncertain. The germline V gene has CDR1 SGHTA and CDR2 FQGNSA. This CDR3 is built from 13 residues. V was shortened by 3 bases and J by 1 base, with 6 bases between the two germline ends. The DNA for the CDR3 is TGTGCCAGCAGCTTCACAACGAACACTGAAGCTTTCTTT. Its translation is CASSFTTNTEAFF.

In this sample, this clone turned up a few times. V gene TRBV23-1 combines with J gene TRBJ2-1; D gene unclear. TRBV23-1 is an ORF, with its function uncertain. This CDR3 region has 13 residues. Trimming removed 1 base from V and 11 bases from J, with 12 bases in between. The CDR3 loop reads CASSQFSPPKQFF. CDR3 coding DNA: TGCGCCAGCAGTCAATTCAGCCCGCCGAAGCAGTTCTTC.

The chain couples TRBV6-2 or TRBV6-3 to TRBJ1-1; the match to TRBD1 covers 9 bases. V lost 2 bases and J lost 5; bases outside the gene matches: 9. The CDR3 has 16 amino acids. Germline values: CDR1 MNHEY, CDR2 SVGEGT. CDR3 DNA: TGTGCCAGCAGTTACGATTTTACAGGGGGCCGGACTGAAGCTTTCTTT. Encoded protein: CASSYDFTGGRTEAFF.

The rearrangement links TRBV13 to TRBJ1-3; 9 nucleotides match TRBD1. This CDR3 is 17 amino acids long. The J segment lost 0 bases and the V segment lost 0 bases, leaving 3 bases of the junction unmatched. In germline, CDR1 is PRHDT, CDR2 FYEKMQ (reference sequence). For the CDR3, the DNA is TGTGCCAGCAGCTTAGGACAGGGGGCGATCTCTGGAAACACCATATATTTT. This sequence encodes CASSLGQGAISGNTIYF.

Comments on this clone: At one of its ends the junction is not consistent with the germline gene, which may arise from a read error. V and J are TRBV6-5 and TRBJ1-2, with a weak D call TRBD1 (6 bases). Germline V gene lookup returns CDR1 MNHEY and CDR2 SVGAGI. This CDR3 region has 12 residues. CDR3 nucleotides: TGTGCCAGCAGTCTTACCTGGGACACTCCCTTCTTC. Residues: CASSLTWDTPFF.

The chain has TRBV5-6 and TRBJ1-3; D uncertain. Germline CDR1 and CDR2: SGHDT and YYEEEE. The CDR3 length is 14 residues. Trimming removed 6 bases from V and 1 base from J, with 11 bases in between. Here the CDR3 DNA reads TGTGCCAGCACCCCGTCGGGTTCTGGAAACACCATATATTTT. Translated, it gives CASTPSGSGNTIYF.

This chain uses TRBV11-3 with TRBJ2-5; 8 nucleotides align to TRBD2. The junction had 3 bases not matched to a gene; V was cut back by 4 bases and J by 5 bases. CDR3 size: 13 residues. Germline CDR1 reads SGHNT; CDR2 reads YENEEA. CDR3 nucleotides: TGTGCCAGCAGCTACCAGCGGGGGGAGACCCAGTACTTC. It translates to CASSYQRGETQYF. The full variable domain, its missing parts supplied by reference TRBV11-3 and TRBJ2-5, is EAGVVQSPRYKIIEKKQPVAFWCNPISGHNTLYWYLQNLGQGPELLIRYENEEAVDDSQLPKDRFSAERLKGVDSTLKIQPAELGDSAVYLCASSYQRGETQYFGPGTRLLVL.

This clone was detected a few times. CDR3 coding DNA: TGTGCCAGCAGTACCGGACAGGGGGGATATGAAAAACTGTTTTTT. This codes for CASSTGQGGYEKLFF. The chain is built from TRBV6-5 and TRBJ1-4, with 10 positions matching TRBD1. Unmatched junction bases numbered 6, after V lost 5 bases and J lost 6 bases. Germline values: CDR1 MNHEY, CDR2 SVGAGI. CDR3 length: 15 residues.

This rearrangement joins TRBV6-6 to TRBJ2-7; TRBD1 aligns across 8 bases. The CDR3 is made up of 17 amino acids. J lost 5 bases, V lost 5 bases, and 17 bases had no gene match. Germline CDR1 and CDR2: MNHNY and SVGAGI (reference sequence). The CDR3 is CASSRGTLTGGGNEQYF. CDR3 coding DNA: TGTGCCAGCAGTCGGGGGACTTTAACAGGGGGTGGGAACGAGCAGTACTTC.

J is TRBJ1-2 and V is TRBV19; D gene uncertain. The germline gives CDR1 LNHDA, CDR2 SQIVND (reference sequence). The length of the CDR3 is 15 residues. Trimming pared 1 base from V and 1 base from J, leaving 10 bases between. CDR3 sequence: CASSIGRGSNYGYTF. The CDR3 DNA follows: TGTGCCAGTAGTATAGGACGAGGAAGTAACTATGGCTACACCTTC.

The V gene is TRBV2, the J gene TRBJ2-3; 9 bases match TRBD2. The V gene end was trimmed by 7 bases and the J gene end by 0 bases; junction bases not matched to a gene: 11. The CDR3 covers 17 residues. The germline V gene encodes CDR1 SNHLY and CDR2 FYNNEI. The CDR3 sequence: CASKGLAKTPSTDTQYF. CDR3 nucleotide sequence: TGTGCCAGCAAGGGACTAGCTAAAACGCCTAGCACAGATACGCAGTATTTT.